The rows below give T cell receptor beta chains drawn from one sample of a study of neurological immune-mediated disorders. One entry per CDR3 protein, called by TCRdb with MiXCR from the 5' RACE reads. The table includes 55,000 to 75,000 distinct CDR3 sequences, about an eighth detected once. Sequencing was carried out using PBMCs. The receptors derive from a woman aged 60-75 years with HTLV-1-associated myelopathy (HAM/TSP). CDR3s include the opening cysteine and the closing phenylalanine or tryptophan. A D gene is named only where the DNA matches it firmly. A row's size may be missing; if present it is once, few, many or a size class.

D gene,J gene,V gene,clone size,CDR3 DNA,CDR3 protein
NA,TRBJ2-1,TRBV28,many,TGTGCCAGCAGCCAGGCGATTTCGCAGTTCTTC,CASSQAISQFF
TRBD1,TRBJ2-7,TRBV7-6,medium-sized,TGTGCCAGCAGCTTGACAGGGGACGGGTACGAGCAGTACTTC,CASSLTGDGYEQYF
NA,TRBJ2-1,TRBV4-1,NA,TGCGCCAGCAGCCATCCTATATCCAGGGGCGGGCCTTACAATGAGCAGTTCTTC,CASSHPISRGGPYNEQFF
TRBD2,TRBJ2-3,TRBV5-1,NA,TGCGCCAGCAGCCTCCGACTAGCGGGAAGAGGAACAGATACGCAGTATTTT,CASSLRLAGRGTDTQYF
TRBD2,TRBJ2-5,TRBV5-1,many,TGCGCCAGCAGCAAACTAGCGGGAGGACCAGAGACCCAGTACTTC,CASSKLAGGPETQYF
NA,TRBJ2-3,TRBV4-2,NA,TGTGCCAGCAGCCAAGCGTATCGACCCGGAGATACGCAGTATTTT,CASSQAYRPGDTQYF
TRBD1,TRBJ1-5,TRBV18,many,TGTGCCAGCTCTCGGGGACAGGCTCTGGAGCCCCAGCATTTT,CASSRGQALEPQHF
TRBD1,TRBJ1-2,TRBV7-8,many,TGTGCCAGCAGCGACAGGGGGCCTAACTATGGCTACACCTTC,CASSDRGPNYGYTF
TRBD1,TRBJ2-2,TRBV29-1,NA,TGCAGCGTTGAGCGGGACAGGGGGTACACCGGGGAGCTGTTTTTT,CSVERDRGYTGELFF
TRBD1,TRBJ1-2,TRBV25-1,many,TGTGCCAGCAGTGAATCTGGCAGGGGGCGAAGGTATGGCTACACCTTC,CASSESGRGRRYGYTF
NA,TRBJ1-4,TRBV20-1,many,TGCAGTGCCCTCGCGGGGGCTGGTAATGAAAAACTGTTTTTT,CSALAGAGNEKLFF
NA,TRBJ1-1,TRBV5-1,many,TGCGCCAGCAGCTTGGCGGGGGATTACACTGAAGCTTTCTTT,CASSLAGDYTEAFF
TRBD2,TRBJ2-1,TRBV4-1,many,TGCGCCAGCAGCCAAGAGGGGACTAGCGCCTACAATGAGCAGTTCTTC,CASSQEGTSAYNEQFF
NA,TRBJ2-1,TRBV27,NA,TGTGCCAGCAGCGGACAGTTTGATGAGCAGTTCTTC,CASSGQFDEQFF
TRBD1,TRBJ2-5,TRBV10-3,NA,TGTGCCATCAGTTTGGACAGGGCGCCTCAAGAGACCCAGTACTTC,CAISLDRAPQETQYF
TRBD2,TRBJ2-3,TRBV11-2,NA,TGTGCCAGCAGCTTGAACGGGAGGGCCGTAGTCGATACGCAGTATTTT,CASSLNGRAVVDTQYF
TRBD2,TRBJ2-1,TRBV4-1,NA,TGCGCCAGCACCCTAGAGGGAGGGATGTTCAATGAGCAGTTCTTC,CASTLEGGMFNEQFF
TRBD2,TRBJ2-5,TRBV5-5,many,TGTGCCAGCAGCTTGGGTAGCGGGAACATCCAAGAGACCCAGTACTTC,CASSLGSGNIQETQYF
NA,TRBJ1-2,TRBV12-3/TRBV12-4,many,TGTGCCAGCAGTTCCCAAATAACGGGGGACTATGGCTACACCTTC,CASSSQITGDYGYTF
TRBD2,TRBJ2-2,TRBV5-1,medium-sized,TGCGCCAGCAGCTTACGGACTAGCGACACCGGGGAGCTGTTTTTT,CASSLRTSDTGELFF
TRBD1,TRBJ1-2,TRBV29-1,many,TGCAGCGTTGCGATGGGACAGGGAAACTATGGCTACACCTTC,CSVAMGQGNYGYTF
NA,TRBJ1-5,TRBV15,many,TGTGCCACCAGCATATTAGGACGGATCAATCAGCCCCAGCATTTT,CATSILGRINQPQHF
TRBD2,TRBJ2-3,TRBV3-1,many,TGTGCCAGCCGCGGGAGTGGGACAGATACGCAGTATTTT,CASRGSGTDTQYF
NA,TRBJ2-7,TRBV3-1,NA,TGTGCCAGCAGCCAAGGAGGGTCCGGCTACGAGCAGTACTTC,CASSQGGSGYEQYF
NA,TRBJ2-7,TRBV29-1,many,TGCAGCGTTGGCCAGGGAGGATCGAACGAGCAGTACTTC,CSVGQGGSNEQYF
TRBD1,TRBJ2-5,TRBV3-1,many,TGTGCCAGCAGCCAGCTCAGGGGGCTCCAAGAGACCCAGTACTTC,CASSQLRGLQETQYF
NA,TRBJ1-2,TRBV28,many,TGTGCCAGCAGTTTTGGACGGGTCAGGACTAACTATGGCTACACCTTC,CASSFGRVRTNYGYTF
NA,TRBJ2-3,TRBV29-1,many,TGCAGCGTTGTGGGGGGAGATACGCAGTATTTT,CSVVGGDTQYF
NA,TRBJ1-2,TRBV20-1,many,TGCAGTGCTAGAGCGGAAAGGGACACGAGGAACTATGGCTACACCTTC,CSARAERDTRNYGYTF
NA,TRBJ2-7,TRBV18,NA,TGTACCAGCTCCCCTTCGTCCTACGAGCAGTACTTC,CTSSPSSYEQYF
NA,TRBJ2-7,TRBV5-1,many,TGCGCCAGCAGCCAAACTTCGGCACCCGACTACGAGCAGTACTTC,CASSQTSAPDYEQYF
TRBD2,TRBJ2-7,TRBV15,many,TGTGCCACCAGCAGAGGGGCTGGAGCGGGGAGGATCCACGAGCAGTACTTC,CATSRGAGAGRIHEQYF
TRBD2,TRBJ2-3,TRBV5-1,many,TGCGCCAGCAGCTTTAGCGGGAGGCCAGATACGCAGTATTTT,CASSFSGRPDTQYF
NA,TRBJ2-3,TRBV7-2,once,TGTGCCAGAAGCTTGCGTGGGGTCACAGATACGCAGTATTTT,CARSLRGVTDTQYF
TRBD2,TRBJ2-1,TRBV5-1,many,TGCGCCAGCAGCTTGTCCCCGGGACTAGCGGCGGGTGAGCAGTTCTTC,CASSLSPGLAAGEQFF
NA,TRBJ1-6,TRBV20-1,many,TGCAGTGCTAGAACAGGGCAGAGTTCACCCCTCCACTTT,CSARTGQSSPLHF
TRBD1,TRBJ1-4,TRBV4-1,NA,TGCGCCAGCGGGACAGGCGAAAAACTGTTTTTT,CASGTGEKLFF
NA,TRBJ2-1,TRBV7-8,NA,TGTGCCAGCAGCTTACTCGGCCCTATAGGTGGCTCCTACAATGAGCAGTTCTTC,CASSLLGPIGGSYNEQFF
TRBD2,TRBJ2-1,TRBV20-1,many,TGCAGTGCTAGCGGACTAGTGTACAATGAGCAGTTCTTC,CSASGLVYNEQFF
TRBD2,TRBJ2-3,TRBV20-1,many,TGCAGTGCTAGAGATCGGATAGCGGGAGGGCCTCGCACAGATACGCAGTATTTT,CSARDRIAGGPRTDTQYF
NA,TRBJ2-2,TRBV6-5,many,TGTGCCAGCTATCAACGGAACACCGGGGAGCTGTTTTTT,CASYQRNTGELFF
TRBD1,TRBJ2-7,TRBV6-6,NA,TGTGCCAGCAGTTACGGTTGGACAGGGGGAGACGATTCCTACGAGCAGTACTTC,CASSYGWTGGDDSYEQYF
NA,TRBJ2-5,TRBV20-1,many,TGCAGTGCTGCCCCCAGTAAAGAGACCCAGTACTTC,CSAAPSKETQYF
NA,TRBJ2-5,TRBV20-1,medium-sized,TGCAGTGCTAGAGATCGGCAGGGGATTGAGACCCAGTACTTC,CSARDRQGIETQYF
TRBD2,TRBJ2-1,TRBV24-1,many,TGTGCCACCAGTGATTTTGGGACTAGTGGTCTCAGTGAGCAGTTCTTC,CATSDFGTSGLSEQFF
NA,TRBJ2-3,TRBV9,many,TGTGCCAGCAGCTCTGGAGGGCGGGGAACAGATACGCAGTATTTT,CASSSGGRGTDTQYF
TRBD2,TRBJ2-7,TRBV6-5,many,TGTGCCAGCACGAGTAGCGGGAGCCACCACGAGCAGTACTTC,CASTSSGSHHEQYF
TRBD1,TRBJ1-6,TRBV3-1,many,TGTGCCAGCAGCCAAACAGGGGAGACGACACCCCTCCACTTT,CASSQTGETTPLHF
NA,TRBJ2-2,TRBV7-8,few,TGTGCCAGCAGCCTACTACTACAGGGGAACACCGGGGAGCTGTTTTTT,CASSLLLQGNTGELFF
NA,TRBJ2-3,TRBV20-1,many,TGCAGTGCGGACAAGACAGATACGCAGTATTTT,CSADKTDTQYF
TRBD2,TRBJ2-5,TRBV12-3/TRBV12-4,many,TGTGCCAGCAGGGGACTAGCTGGACACCAAGAGACCCAGTACTTC,CASRGLAGHQETQYF
NA,TRBJ2-5,TRBV10-2,many,TGCGCCAGCAGTGAGTGGGAGGACCAAGAGACCCAGTACTTC,CASSEWEDQETQYF